This TCR beta chain emerged from a study of radiotherapy plus CTLA-4 blockade in lung cancer. Germline assignment: CDR1 LGHNA and CDR2 YNFKEQ. Trimming took off 8 bases at V and 0 bases at J, with 11 bases between the two ends. CDR3 length: 13 amino acids. The table came from immunoSEQ multiplex PCR; TCRdb's copy has only in-frame clones and leaves some out. Found here are about 98,000 clones, 75% to 85% of them singletons; the top ten hold around 3%. The sequence was collected from a human donor with non-small cell lung cancer who had a partial response to radiotherapy plus ipilimumab. Sequenced material: peripheral blood, taken from a patient treated with radiotherapy plus ipilimumab. The chain has TRBV4-2 and TRBJ2-7; D possibly corresponds to TRBD2 (5 bases). Here the CDR3 reads CASRNSDSYEQYF. In DNA form, the CDR3 reads TGTGCCAGCCGGAATAGCGACTCCTACGAGCAGTACTTC.